Given below is one TCR beta chain in context. The antigen remains undetermined. These data belong to a study of T cells after yellow fever vaccination. The study's findings and limits: A large majority of primary-vaccination clones showed up again after the booster (approximately 96% CD4, around 90% CD8). The study noted that FACS-sorted repertoires could contain abundant clonotypes contaminating from the bulk population.

As TCR cDNA was made by 5'RACE template switching, a universal primer site and UMIs were added. MiXCR, run by TCRdb on the 5' RACE reads, gives a single entry per CDR3 protein. Among 120,000 or so distinct CDR3 sequences, approximately 16% were seen once, and the ten largest hold roughly two fifths. The CDR3 spans 13 residues. The V end lost 1 base, the J end lost 2 bases, and 5 bases lay between the germline ends. Germline V gene lookup returns CDR1 MGHRA and CDR2 YSYEKL. This material consisted of CD8+ T cells sorted from PBMCs, taken 5 days after the yellow fever booster vaccination. The chain employs TRBV4-1 and TRBJ2-5; D might be TRBD2 (5 bases). This clonotype originated in a man between 18 and 35 years old who received the YFV17D yellow fever vaccine. The CDR3 loop reads CASSQVAQETQYF. The DNA of the CDR3 is TGCGCCAGCAGCCAAGTAGCGCAAGAGACCCAGTACTTC.